This section outlines one T cell receptor beta chain sequence together with its context. This sample is part of a study of chemoradiotherapy in HPV16-positive cancers. With V trimmed by 0 bases and J by 3 bases, 1 base remained unmatched. The CDR3 extends over 15 amino acids. Per the germline V gene, CDR1 is ENHRY and CDR2 is SYGVKD. Clones were read by immunoSEQ multiplex PCR, and TCRdb kept only the in-frame ones, dropping some. The data show 25,000 to 30,000 clones, with about 92% seen just once and about a fifth held by the top ten. This TCR came from a human donor with HPV-associated anogenital cancer. This rearrangement joins TRBV10-3 to TRBJ2-3, with 9 bases that match TRBD2. The sequenced sample was blood, obtained from a patient who underwent chemoradiotherapy. CDR3: CAISESRGGTDTQYF. Written as DNA, the CDR3 is TGTGCCATCAGTGAGTCGCGGGGGGGGACAGATACGCAGTATTTT.